A selection of T cell receptor beta chains follows, all from one sample in a study of regulatory T cells in long-lasting Graves disease. TCRdb passed the multiplex PCR reads through MiXCR, listing each CDR3 protein once. The sample has approximately 470,000 distinct CDR3 sequences; 15% to 20% are singletons. The same sample was also studied in work on T cells in Graves' hyperthyroidism and ophthalmopathy.

Source: peripheral blood mononuclear cells (PBMCs), taken at new diagnosis, from a patient treated with antithyroid drugs. The receptors originated from a man in his forties or fifties with Graves disease. The CDR3 runs from the conserved cysteine through the conserved F or W. Fields, in order: clone size, V gene, D gene, CDR3 length, J gene, CDR3 protein, CDR3 DNA. D genes are given only for firm matches. Not every row has a clone size; where given, it reads once, few, many or a size class.

clone_size: .; v_call: TRBV3-1; d_call: .; cdr3_length: 15; j_call: TRBJ2-2; cdr3_aa: CASSPTGAATGELFF; cdr3_nt: TGTGCCAGCAGCCCAACGGGGGCGGCGACCGGGGAGCTGTTTTTT
clone_size: .; v_call: TRBV19; d_call: TRBD1; cdr3_length: 13; j_call: TRBJ2-7; cdr3_aa: CASRRDRLSEQYF; cdr3_nt: TGTGCCAGTAGACGGGACAGACTCTCCGAGCAGTACTTC
clone_size: many; v_call: TRBV28; d_call: .; cdr3_length: 17; j_call: TRBJ2-7; cdr3_aa: CASSSPGAGDFDYEQYF; cdr3_nt: TGTGCCAGCAGTTCCCCTGGGGCAGGGGATTTTGATTACGAGCAGTACTTC
clone_size: .; v_call: TRBV5-5; d_call: TRBD2; cdr3_length: 17; j_call: TRBJ2-3; cdr3_aa: CASRRITSGSSTDTQYF; cdr3_nt: TGTGCCAGCAGGCGGATTACTAGCGGGTCTAGCACAGATACGCAGTATTTT
clone_size: many; v_call: TRBV27; d_call: TRBD1; cdr3_length: 13; j_call: TRBJ2-7; cdr3_aa: CASSSGGPHEQYF; cdr3_nt: TGTGCCAGCAGTTCAGGGGGTCCCCACGAGCAGTACTTC
clone_size: many; v_call: TRBV6-1; d_call: .; cdr3_length: 13; j_call: TRBJ1-5; cdr3_aa: CASTNSPGQPQHF; cdr3_nt: TGTGCCAGCACCAACAGTCCGGGTCAGCCCCAGCATTTT
clone_size: .; v_call: TRBV10-3; d_call: .; cdr3_length: 13; j_call: TRBJ2-3; cdr3_aa: CAISPRNGDTQYF; cdr3_nt: TGTGCCATCAGCCCGCGTAACGGAGATACGCAGTATTTT
clone_size: many; v_call: TRBV5-1; d_call: .; cdr3_length: 14; j_call: TRBJ1-5; cdr3_aa: CASSLVDMNQPQHF; cdr3_nt: TGCGCCAGCAGCTTGGTCGACATGAATCAGCCCCAGCATTTT
clone_size: many; v_call: TRBV6-1; d_call: .; cdr3_length: 11; j_call: TRBJ2-7; cdr3_aa: CASCQGGEQYF; cdr3_nt: TGTGCCAGCTGCCAAGGCGGCGAGCAGTACTTC
clone_size: few; v_call: TRBV30; d_call: TRBD1; cdr3_length: 16; j_call: TRBJ2-7; cdr3_aa: CAWSAFMDRASYEQYF; cdr3_nt: TGTGCCTGGAGTGCCTTTATGGACAGGGCCTCCTACGAGCAGTACTTC
clone_size: .; v_call: TRBV24-1; d_call: .; cdr3_length: 18; j_call: TRBJ2-1; cdr3_aa: CATSDGWTVPSSYNEQFF; cdr3_nt: TGTGCCACCAGTGATGGGTGGACAGTGCCTAGCTCCTACAATGAGCAGTTCTTC
clone_size: .; v_call: TRBV9; d_call: TRBD1; cdr3_length: 15; j_call: TRBJ1-2; cdr3_aa: CASSVNPGQGYGYTF; cdr3_nt: TGTGCCAGCAGCGTAAACCCGGGACAGGGATATGGCTACACCTTC
clone_size: .; v_call: TRBV19; d_call: .; cdr3_length: 15; j_call: TRBJ2-2; cdr3_aa: CASSMGQPSTGELFF; cdr3_nt: TGTGCCAGTAGTATGGGGCAGCCCAGCACCGGGGAGCTGTTTTTT
clone_size: .; v_call: TRBV12-3/TRBV12-4; d_call: .; cdr3_length: 13; j_call: TRBJ1-5; cdr3_aa: CASSGRFNQPQHF; cdr3_nt: TGTGCCAGCAGTGGACGGTTTAATCAGCCCCAGCATTTT
clone_size: many; v_call: TRBV5-1; d_call: .; cdr3_length: 14; j_call: TRBJ2-1; cdr3_aa: CASSPNTGGNEQFF; cdr3_nt: TGCGCCAGCAGCCCCAACACCGGGGGTAATGAGCAGTTCTTC
clone_size: many; v_call: TRBV18; d_call: .; cdr3_length: 15; j_call: TRBJ1-3; cdr3_aa: CASSPLRVDGNTIYF; cdr3_nt: TGTGCCAGCTCACCTCTAAGGGTGGACGGAAACACCATATATTTT
clone_size: .; v_call: TRBV19; d_call: .; cdr3_length: 14; j_call: TRBJ1-1; cdr3_aa: CASSLSMGGTEAFF; cdr3_nt: TGTGCCAGTAGTCTTTCCATGGGGGGCACTGAAGCTTTCTTT
clone_size: many; v_call: TRBV28; d_call: TRBD2; cdr3_length: 18; j_call: TRBJ2-1; cdr3_aa: CASGEWTSGTRAYNEQFF; cdr3_nt: TGTGCCAGCGGGGAATGGACTAGCGGGACCAGGGCGTACAATGAGCAGTTCTTC
clone_size: few; v_call: TRBV13; d_call: .; cdr3_length: 16; j_call: TRBJ2-1; cdr3_aa: CASSLYPEGVNNEQFF; cdr3_nt: TGTGCCAGCAGCTTATATCCGGAGGGCGTAAACAATGAGCAGTTCTTC
clone_size: many; v_call: TRBV28; d_call: .; cdr3_length: 14; j_call: TRBJ2-1; cdr3_aa: CASRKTSSYNEQFF; cdr3_nt: TGTGCCAGCCGGAAGACTAGCTCCTACAATGAGCAGTTCTTC